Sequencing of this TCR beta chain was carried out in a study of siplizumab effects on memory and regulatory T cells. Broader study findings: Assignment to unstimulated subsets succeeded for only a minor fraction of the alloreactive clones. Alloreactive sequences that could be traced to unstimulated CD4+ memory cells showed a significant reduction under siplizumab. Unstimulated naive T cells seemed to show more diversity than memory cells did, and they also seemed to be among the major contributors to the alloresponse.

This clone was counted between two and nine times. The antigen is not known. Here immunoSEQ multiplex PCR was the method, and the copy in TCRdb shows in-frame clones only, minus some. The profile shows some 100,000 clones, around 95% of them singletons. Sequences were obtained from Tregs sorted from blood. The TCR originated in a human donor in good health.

The CDR3 DNA sequence: TGTGCCAGCAGTGGGCTGCGGACGAACACCGGGGAGCTGTTTTTT. This gives the protein CASSGLRTNTGELFF. The chain uses TRBV2 and TRBJ2-2; D is undetermined. This CDR3 comprises 15 residues. Trimming cost V 4 bases and J 0 bases, with 9 bases left between them. Germline V lookup: CDR1 SNHLY, CDR2 FYNNEI. The full variable domain, rest sourced from reference TRBV2 and TRBJ2-2, is EPEVTQTPSHQVTQMGQEVILRCVPISNHLYFYWYRQILGQKVEFLVSFYNNEISEKSEIFDDQFSVERPDGSNFTLKIRSTKLEDSAMYFCASSGLRTNTGELFFGEGSRLTVL.